A single sample gave rise to the 11 T cell receptor beta chains below, sequenced in a study of cytomegalovirus exposure and HLA in healthy donors. Clones were sequenced by immunoSEQ multiplex PCR, and TCRdb holds only the in-frame ones, with some missing. The sample has tens of thousands of clones; 90% to 95% are singletons. The sequencing input was PBMCs. The receptor set was obtained from a woman aged 18-30 years in good health and CMV-seronegative.

This chain joins TRBV6-5 and TRBJ2-7, with 9 bases fitting TRBD2. J lost 3 bases, V lost 6 bases, and 3 bases had no gene match. The CDR3 contains 13 residues. Germline V gene sequence: CDR1 MNHEY, CDR2 SVGAGI. CDR3 bases: TGTGCCAGCAGGACTAGCGGACTCTACGAGCAGTACTTC. Its translation: CASRTSGLYEQYF.

This clone appeared a single time. The V gene is TRBV28, the J gene TRBJ1-4; D perhaps matches TRBD1 (6 bases). V was clipped by 7 bases and J by 4 bases, with 16 bases between them. This CDR3 has 15 residues. Germline loops: CDR1 MDHEN, CDR2 SYDVKM. The CDR3 spells CASKPRTANNEKLFF. The CDR3 DNA follows: TGTGCCAGCAAGCCGAGGACAGCCAATAATGAAAAACTGTTTTTT.

This clone has only a few counts. V and J are TRBV4-3 and TRBJ1-2, with TRBD1 matching 8 bases. The CDR3 loop spans 12 amino acids. After removal of 4 bases from V and 6 bases from J, the junction contained 1 base not matched to a gene. Germline V gene data show CDR1 as LGHNA and CDR2 as YSLEER. The DNA of the CDR3 is TGCGCCAGCAGCCGGACAGGGAATGGCTACACCTTC. Amino acid sequence: CASSRTGNGYTF.

This clone has only one observation. The genes are TRBV4-1 and TRBJ2-7; the D is unclear. With 3 bases removed from V and 4 bases from J, the gap between germline ends came to 10 bases. Germline assignment: CDR1 MGHRA and CDR2 YSYEKL. The CDR3 spans 13 residues. The CDR3 DNA reads TGCGCCAGCAGCCAGAGACTCGATTACGAGCAGTACTTC. This codes for CASSQRLDYEQYF.

The CDR3 sequence is CAISEARTGGGSPLHF. In DNA form, the CDR3 reads TGTGCCATCAGTGAGGCCCGGACAGGGGGAGGTTCACCCCTCCACTTT. The chain joins TRBV10-3 to TRBJ1-6, with 10 bases lining up with TRBD1. Germline V gives CDR1 ENHRY, CDR2 SYGVKD. Trimming at V came to 2 bases and at J to 9 bases, leaving 7 bases not matched to a gene. This CDR3 is 16 amino acids long.

The J gene is TRBJ2-5, the V gene TRBV7-6, with D possibly matching TRBD2 (5 bases). The CDR3 is 16 amino acids. Germline V gives CDR1 SGHVS, CDR2 FNYEAQ. V lost 5 bases and J 5 bases, leaving 21 bases between the germline ends. CDR3 protein: CASSLIVTASGETQYF. Here the CDR3 DNA reads TGTGCCAGCAGCCTAATAGTAACCGCCTCGGGGGAGACCCAGTACTTC.

As regards this clone: Additional DNA sequences in this sample encode the identical CDR3. The chain has TRBV6-1 and TRBJ2-5, with 14 bases lining up with TRBD2. Germline V gene data show CDR1 as MNHNS and CDR2 as SASEGT. The CDR3 sequence is 15 residues long. Unmatched junction bases numbered 0, after V lost 4 bases and J lost 2 bases. The CDR3 DNA reads TGTGCCAGCAGTGGACTAGCGGGGGGGCAAGAGACCCAGTACTTC. Residues: CASSGLAGGQETQYF.

The chain carries TRBV6-6 and TRBJ2-7, with 16 bases identical to TRBD2. CDR1 and CDR2 (germline): MNHNY, SVGAGI (reference sequence). CDR3 size: 16 residues. V lost 5 bases and J lost 4; bases outside the gene matches: 5. CDR3 DNA sequence: TGTGCCAGCAGTCGCGGGACTAGCGGGGGGGCTTACGAGCAGTACTTC. Amino acid sequence: CASSRGTSGGAYEQYF.

This chain joins TRBV30 and TRBJ2-7; TRBD2 aligns across 8 bases. V lost 5 bases to trimming and J lost 3 bases; unmatched junction nucleotides: 6. The V gene's germline CDR1 is GTSNPN and CDR2 SVGIG (reference sequence). CDR3 size: 13 residues. The CDR3 DNA reads as TGTGCCTGGGTGGGACTAGATCGCTACGAGCAGTACTTC. Its translation is CAWVGLDRYEQYF. Combining the CDR3 with reference TRBV30 and TRBJ2-7 gives the whole variable domain SQTIHQWPATLVQPVGSPLSLECTVEGTSNPNLYWYRQAAGRGLQLLFYSVGIGQISSEVPQNLSASRPQDRQFILSSKKLLLSDSGFYLCAWVGLDRYEQYFGPGTRLTVT.

This rearrangement joins TRBV4-1 to TRBJ2-7, with 9 positions matching TRBD2. The CDR3 consists of 15 residues. V lost 4 bases and J lost 1; bases outside the gene matches: 5. CDR1 and CDR2 from the germline V gene are MGHRA and YSYEKL. CDR3 loop: CASSPGLAGSYEQYF. Written as DNA, the CDR3 is TGCGCCAGCAGCCCTGGGCTAGCGGGGTCCTACGAGCAGTACTTC.

The chain links TRBV4-3 to TRBJ1-5; TRBD1 aligns across 7 bases. Germline CDR1 reads LGHNA; CDR2 reads YSLEER. This CDR3 contains 16 residues. Trimming removed 0 bases from V and 1 base from J; junction bases left unmatched: 3. The CDR3 nucleotides are TGCGCCAGCAGCCAAGATCTCAGGGGGAGCAATCAGCCCCAGCATTTT. Protein: CASSQDLRGSNQPQHF.